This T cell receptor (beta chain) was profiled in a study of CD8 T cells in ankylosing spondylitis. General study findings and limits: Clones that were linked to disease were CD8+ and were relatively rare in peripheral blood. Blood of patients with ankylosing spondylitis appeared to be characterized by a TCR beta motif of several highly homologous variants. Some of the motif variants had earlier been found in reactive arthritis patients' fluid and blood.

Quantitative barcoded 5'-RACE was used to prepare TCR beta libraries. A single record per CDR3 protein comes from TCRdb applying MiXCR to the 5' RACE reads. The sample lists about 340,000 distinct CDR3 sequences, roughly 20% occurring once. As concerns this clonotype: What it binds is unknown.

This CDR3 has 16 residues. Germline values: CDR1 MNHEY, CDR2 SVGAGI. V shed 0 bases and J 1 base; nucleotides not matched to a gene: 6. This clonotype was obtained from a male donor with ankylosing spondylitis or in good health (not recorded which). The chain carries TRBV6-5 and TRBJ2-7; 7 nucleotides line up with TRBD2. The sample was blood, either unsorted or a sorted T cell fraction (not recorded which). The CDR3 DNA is TGTGCCAGCAGTTACTCAGCGGGACGGCCGTCCTACGAGCAGTACTTC. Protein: CASSYSAGRPSYEQYF.